This T cell receptor (beta chain) was captured in a study of CD8 T cells in Susac syndrome. TEMRA cells were FACS-enriched, while CD8+ and CD4+ T cells were negatively isolated. cDNA came from roughly 0.53 to 1 ug RNA primed by random hexamers. Amplification of TCR beta CDR3 spanned 54 Vbeta and 13 Jbeta via immunoSEQ multiplex PCR. TCRdb reanalysed the immunoSEQ multiplex PCR reads using MiXCR and keeps one entry per CDR3 protein. The data show about 89,000 distinct CDR3 sequences, with 90% to 95% seen just once and 0.25% to 0.4% held by the top ten. V was shortened by 0 bases and J by 0 bases, with 8 bases between the two germline ends. The CDR3 covers 15 residues. From germline, CDR1 is MNHEY and CDR2 SVGAGI. As concerns this clonotype: Its specificity is unknown.

General observations from the study: The study recognized that its TCR sequencing and HLA analysis covered a relatively small number of individuals.

This sequence joins TRBV6-5 and TRBJ1-1; D ambiguous. What was sequenced was CD8+ T cells from PBMCs. The receptor comes from a human donor in good health. The CDR3 sequence: CASSYSNTLNTEAFF. The CDR3 DNA reads as TGTGCCAGCAGTTACTCCAACACCTTGAACACTGAAGCTTTCTTT.